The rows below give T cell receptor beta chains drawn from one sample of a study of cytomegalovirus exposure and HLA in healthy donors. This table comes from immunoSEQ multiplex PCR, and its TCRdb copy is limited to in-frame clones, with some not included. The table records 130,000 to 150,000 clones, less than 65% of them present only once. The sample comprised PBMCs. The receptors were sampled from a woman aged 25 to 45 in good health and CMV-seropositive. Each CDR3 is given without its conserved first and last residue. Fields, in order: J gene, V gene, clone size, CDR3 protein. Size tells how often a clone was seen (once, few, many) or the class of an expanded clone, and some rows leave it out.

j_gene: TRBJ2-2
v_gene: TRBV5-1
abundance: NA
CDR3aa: ASSPRDRRNTGELF

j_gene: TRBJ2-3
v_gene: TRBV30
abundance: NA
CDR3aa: ACIYRGLTDTQY

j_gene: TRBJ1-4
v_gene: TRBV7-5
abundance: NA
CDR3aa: VRSEEATNEKLF

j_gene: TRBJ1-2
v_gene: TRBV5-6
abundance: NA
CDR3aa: ASSLANAEANYGYT

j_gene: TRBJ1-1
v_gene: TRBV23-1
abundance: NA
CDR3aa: ASSQYRKNTEAF

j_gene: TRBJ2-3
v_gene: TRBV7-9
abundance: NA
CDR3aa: ASSLRFRVVRGVPDTQY

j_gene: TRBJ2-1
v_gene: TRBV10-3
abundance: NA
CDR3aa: AISSTFPSYNEQF

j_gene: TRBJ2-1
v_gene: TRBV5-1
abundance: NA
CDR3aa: ASSLDRVHEQF

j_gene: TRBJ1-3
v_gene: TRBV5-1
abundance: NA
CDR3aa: ASSLAGGRDSRNTIY

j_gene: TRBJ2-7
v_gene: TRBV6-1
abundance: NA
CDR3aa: ASSEGASGRREQY

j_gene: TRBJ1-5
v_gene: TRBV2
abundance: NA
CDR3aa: ASSSNSPQPQH

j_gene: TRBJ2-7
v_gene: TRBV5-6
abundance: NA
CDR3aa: ASRLGGGLPYEQY

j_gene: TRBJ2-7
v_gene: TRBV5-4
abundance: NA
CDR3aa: ASSSPGLADYEQY

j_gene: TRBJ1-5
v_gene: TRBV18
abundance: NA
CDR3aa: ASGRDTNQPQH

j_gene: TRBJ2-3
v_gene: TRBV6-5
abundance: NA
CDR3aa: ASSYLTVTDTQY

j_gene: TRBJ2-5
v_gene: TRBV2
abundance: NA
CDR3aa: ASHLGGRETQY

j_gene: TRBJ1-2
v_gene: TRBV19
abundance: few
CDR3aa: ASSIASGANYGYT

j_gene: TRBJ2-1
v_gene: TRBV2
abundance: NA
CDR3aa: ATRTSGADNEQF

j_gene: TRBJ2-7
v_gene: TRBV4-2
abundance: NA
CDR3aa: ASSQDYRGAYEQY

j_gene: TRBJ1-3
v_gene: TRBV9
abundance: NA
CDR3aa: ASSVTRGSGNTIY

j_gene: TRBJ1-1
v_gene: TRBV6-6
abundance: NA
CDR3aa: ASSLPGVHTEAF

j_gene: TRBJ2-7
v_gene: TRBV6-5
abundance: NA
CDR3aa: ASRAGTGGYEQY

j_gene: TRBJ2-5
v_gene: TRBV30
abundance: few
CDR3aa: AWSPLAKETQY

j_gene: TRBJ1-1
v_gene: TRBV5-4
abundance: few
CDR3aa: ASSLVTGEVGIGAF

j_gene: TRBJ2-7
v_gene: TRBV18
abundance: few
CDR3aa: ASSQHLAGVSYEQY

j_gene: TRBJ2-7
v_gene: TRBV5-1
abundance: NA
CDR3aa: ASSFSPDAYEQY

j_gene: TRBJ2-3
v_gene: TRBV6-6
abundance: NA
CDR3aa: ASSSPASDPSDTQY

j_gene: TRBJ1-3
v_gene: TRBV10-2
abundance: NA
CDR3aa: ASNRDRGDSGNTIY

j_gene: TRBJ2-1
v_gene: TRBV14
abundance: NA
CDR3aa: ASSQAGYEQF

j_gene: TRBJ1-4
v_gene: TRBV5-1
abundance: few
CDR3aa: ASSFGERGGEKLF

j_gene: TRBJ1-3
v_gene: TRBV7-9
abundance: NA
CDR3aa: ASGTGKGGYSGNTIY

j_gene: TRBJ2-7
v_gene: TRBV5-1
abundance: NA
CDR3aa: ANPLKPGHCSYEQY

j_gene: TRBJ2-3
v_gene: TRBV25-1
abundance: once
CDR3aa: ASRVTGSIITDTQY

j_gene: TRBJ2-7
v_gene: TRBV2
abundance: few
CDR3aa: ASSLTGGEQY

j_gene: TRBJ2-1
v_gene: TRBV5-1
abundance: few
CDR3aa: ASSLGTGGLHEQF

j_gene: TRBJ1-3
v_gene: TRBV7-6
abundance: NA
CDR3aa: ASSSSLQPTGNTIY

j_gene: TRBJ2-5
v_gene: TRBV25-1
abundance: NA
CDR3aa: ASSRASGSGETQY

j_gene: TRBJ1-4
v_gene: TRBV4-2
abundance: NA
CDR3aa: ASSRQPRGRGATNEKLF

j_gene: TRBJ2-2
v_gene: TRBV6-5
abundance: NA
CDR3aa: ASRIAGGITGELF

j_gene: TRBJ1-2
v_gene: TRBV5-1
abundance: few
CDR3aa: ASSFGGAGSNHYGYT

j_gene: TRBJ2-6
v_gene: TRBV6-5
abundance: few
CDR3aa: ASSSGGSGANVLT

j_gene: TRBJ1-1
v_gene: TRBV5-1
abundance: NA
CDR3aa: ASSKFDSEAF

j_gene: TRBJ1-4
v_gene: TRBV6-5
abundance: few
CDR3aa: ASRTDRKNEKLF

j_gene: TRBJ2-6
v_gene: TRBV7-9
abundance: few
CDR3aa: ASSPRDRTSSGANVLT

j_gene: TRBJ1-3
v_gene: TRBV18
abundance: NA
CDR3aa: ASSPPVQGRNTIY

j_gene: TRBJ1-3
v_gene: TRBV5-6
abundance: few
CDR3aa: ASSAGQRNTIY

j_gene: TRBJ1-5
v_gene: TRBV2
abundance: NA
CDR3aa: ASRGQGAGQPQH

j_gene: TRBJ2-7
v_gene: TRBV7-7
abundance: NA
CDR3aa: ASSRDRLYEQY

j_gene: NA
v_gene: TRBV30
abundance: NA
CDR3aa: AWSGGTLYEQY

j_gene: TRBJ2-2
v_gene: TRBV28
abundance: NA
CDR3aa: ASSDSGFTNTGELF

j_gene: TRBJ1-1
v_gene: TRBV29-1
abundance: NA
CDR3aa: SVLSYRGDTEAF

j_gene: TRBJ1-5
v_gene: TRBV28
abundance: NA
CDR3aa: ASSDRGRGNHPQH

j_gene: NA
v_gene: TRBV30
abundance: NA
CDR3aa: AWKYRGVEYEQY